This is a list of T cell receptor beta chains from one sample in a study of post-analysis software for immune sequencing data. TCRdb analysed the PCR reads with MiXCR anew, one entry per CDR3 protein. The repertoire holds about 540,000 distinct CDR3 sequences, with approximately 31% as singletons. Source material: blood. These receptors were taken from a girl younger than 18 with multiple sclerosis. Each CDR3 is given with its conserved first and last residue.

length | V | CDR3
14 | TRBV29-1 | CSVMVHPYTDTQYF
14 | TRBV24-1 | CATSGSVYPDTQYF
14 | TRBV7-8 | CASSWITASIEQYF
15 | TRBV6-5 | CASRPTGATNEKLFF
13 | TRBV24-1 | CTTSGQGNREQFF
18 | TRBV14 | CASSPHASRGRVVDIQYF
15 | TRBV5-5 | CASNPHPSGRGTQYF
17 | TRBV9 | CASSVAAGSPRDYEQYF
17 | TRBV4-1 | CASSQIQGGGAGETQYF
14 | TRBV11-2 | CASSVDPESEKLFF
18 | TRBV15 | CATSRSSLGQGGYNEQFF
15 | TRBV5-1 | CASSFRGLEDYEQYF
14 | TRBV6-6 | CASTQMGSGQPQHF
14 | TRBV20-1 | CSAKAGGSTDTQYF
12 | TRBV7-9 | CASSGGTGTQYF
13 | TRBV20-1 | CSARLDRNTEAFF
14 | TRBV29-1 | CSVDPTGNDYGYTF
14 | TRBV16 | CASSQSSQGWDYTF
16 | TRBV15 | CATSSYFSGGQETQYF
17 | TRBV5-5 | CASSLWNTYRTNEKRFF
11 | TRBV6-4 | CASPRNGEQYF
13 | TRBV12-3/TRBV12-4 | CASSSAGLGEQYF
15 | TRBV9 | CASSPGSAPYNEQFF